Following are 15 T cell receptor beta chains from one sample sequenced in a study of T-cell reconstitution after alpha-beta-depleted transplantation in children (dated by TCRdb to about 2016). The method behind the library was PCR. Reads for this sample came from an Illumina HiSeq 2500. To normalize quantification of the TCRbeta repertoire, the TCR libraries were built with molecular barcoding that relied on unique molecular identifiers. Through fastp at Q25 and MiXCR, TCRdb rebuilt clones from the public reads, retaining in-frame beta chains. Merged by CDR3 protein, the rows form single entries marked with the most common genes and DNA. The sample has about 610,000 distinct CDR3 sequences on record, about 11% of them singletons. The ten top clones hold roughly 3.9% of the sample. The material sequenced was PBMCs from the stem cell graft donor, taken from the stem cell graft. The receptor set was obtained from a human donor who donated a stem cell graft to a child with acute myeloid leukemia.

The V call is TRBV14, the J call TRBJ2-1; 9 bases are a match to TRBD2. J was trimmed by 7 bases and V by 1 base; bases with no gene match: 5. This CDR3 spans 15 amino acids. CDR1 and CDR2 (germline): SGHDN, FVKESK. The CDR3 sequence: CASSQGTSVINEQFF. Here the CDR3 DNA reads TGTGCCAGCAGCCAAGGGACTAGCGTGATAAATGAGCAGTTCTTC.

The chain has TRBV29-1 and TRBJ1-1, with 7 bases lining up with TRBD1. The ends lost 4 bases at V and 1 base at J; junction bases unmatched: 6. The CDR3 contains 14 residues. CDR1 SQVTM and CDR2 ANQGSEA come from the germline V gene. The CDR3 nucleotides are TGCAGCGTTGGACCGGGACAGAAGAACACTGAAGCTTTCTTT. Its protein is CSVGPGQKNTEAFF.

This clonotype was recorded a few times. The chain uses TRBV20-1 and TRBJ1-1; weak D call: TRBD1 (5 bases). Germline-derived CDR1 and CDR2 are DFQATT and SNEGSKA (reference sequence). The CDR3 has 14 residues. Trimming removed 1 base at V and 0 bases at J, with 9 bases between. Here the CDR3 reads CSARADSVNTEAFF. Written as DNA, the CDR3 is TGCAGTGCTAGAGCAGACAGCGTGAACACTGAAGCTTTCTTT.

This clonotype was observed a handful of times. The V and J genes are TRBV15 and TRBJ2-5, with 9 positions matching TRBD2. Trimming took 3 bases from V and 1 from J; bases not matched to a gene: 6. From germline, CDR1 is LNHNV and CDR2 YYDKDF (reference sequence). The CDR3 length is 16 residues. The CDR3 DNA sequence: TGTGCCACCAGCAGCCTAGCGGGGACTATCCAAGAGACCCAGTACTTC. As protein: CATSSLAGTIQETQYF.

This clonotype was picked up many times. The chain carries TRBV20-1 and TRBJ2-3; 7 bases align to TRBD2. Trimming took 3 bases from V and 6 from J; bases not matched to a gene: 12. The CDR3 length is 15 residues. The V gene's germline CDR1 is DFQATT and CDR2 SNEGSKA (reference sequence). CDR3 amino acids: CSASLAGSAWDTQYF. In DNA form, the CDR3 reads TGCAGTGCTAGCTTAGCGGGTTCCGCCTGGGATACGCAGTATTTT.

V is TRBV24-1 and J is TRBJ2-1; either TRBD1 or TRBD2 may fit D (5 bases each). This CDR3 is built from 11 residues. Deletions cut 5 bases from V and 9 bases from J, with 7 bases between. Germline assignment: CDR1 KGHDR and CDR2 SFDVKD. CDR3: CATSGGTEQFF. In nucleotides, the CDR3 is TGTGCCACCAGTGGAGGGACTGAGCAGTTCTTC.

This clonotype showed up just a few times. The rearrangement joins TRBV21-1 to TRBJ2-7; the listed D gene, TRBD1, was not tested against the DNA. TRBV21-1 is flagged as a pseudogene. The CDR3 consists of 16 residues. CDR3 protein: CASSKKPGQADYEQYF. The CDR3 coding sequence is TGTGCCAGCAGCAAAAAGCCGGGACAGGCAGACTACGAGCAGTACTTC.

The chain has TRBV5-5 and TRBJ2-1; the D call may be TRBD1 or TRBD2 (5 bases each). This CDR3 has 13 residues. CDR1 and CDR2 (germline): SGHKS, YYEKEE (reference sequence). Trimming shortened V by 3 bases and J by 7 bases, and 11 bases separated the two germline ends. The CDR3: CASSSGTRNEQFF. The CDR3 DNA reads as TGTGCCAGCAGCTCCGGGACCAGGAATGAGCAGTTCTTC.

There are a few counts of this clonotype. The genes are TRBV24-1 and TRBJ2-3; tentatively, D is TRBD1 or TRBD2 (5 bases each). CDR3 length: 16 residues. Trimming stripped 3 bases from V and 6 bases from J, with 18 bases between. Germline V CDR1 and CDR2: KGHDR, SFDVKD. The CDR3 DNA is TGTGCCACCAGTGATGCCGGGACCCGAAGGTGGGATACGCAGTATTTT. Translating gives CATSDAGTRRWDTQYF.

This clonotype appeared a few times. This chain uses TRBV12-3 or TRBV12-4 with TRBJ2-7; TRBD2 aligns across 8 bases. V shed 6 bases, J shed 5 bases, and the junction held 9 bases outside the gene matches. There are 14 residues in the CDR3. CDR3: CASSPGTRTHEQYF. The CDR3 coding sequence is TGTGCCAGCAGCCCCGGGACTAGGACACACGAGCAGTACTTC.

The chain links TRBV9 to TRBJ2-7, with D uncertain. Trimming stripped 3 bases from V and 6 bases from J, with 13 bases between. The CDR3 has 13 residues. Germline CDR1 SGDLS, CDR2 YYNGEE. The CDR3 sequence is CASSGWDFGEQYF. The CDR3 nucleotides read TGTGCCAGCAGCGGCTGGGATTTCGGCGAGCAGTACTTC.

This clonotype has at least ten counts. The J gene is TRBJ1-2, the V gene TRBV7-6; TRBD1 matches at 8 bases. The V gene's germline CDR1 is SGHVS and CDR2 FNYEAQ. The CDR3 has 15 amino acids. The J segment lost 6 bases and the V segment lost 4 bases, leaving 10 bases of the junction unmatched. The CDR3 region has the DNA TGTGCCAGCAGCTCCGGACAGGGAGTAAGAGATGGCTACACCTTC. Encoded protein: CASSSGQGVRDGYTF. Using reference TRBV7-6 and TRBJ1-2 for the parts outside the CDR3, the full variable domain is GAGVSQSPRYKVTKRGQDVALRCDPISGHVSLYWYRQALGQGPEFLTYFNYEAQQDKSGLPNDRFSAERPEGSISTLTIQRTEQRDSAMYRCASSSGQGVRDGYTFGSGTRLTVV.

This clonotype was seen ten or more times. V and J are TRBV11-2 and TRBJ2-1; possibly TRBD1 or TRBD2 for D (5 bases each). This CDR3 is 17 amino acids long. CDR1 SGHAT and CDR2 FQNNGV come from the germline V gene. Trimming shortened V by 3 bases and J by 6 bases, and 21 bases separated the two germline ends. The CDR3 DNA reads TGTGCCAGCAGCTTGGGCGGTGGGGACCCACCCACCAATGAGCAGTTCTTC. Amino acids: CASSLGGGDPPTNEQFF.

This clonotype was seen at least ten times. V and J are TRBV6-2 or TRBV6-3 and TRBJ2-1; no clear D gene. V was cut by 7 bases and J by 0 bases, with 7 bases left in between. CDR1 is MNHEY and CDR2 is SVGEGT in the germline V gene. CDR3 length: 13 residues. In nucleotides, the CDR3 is TGTGCCAGCACTTCAGACTCCTACAATGAGCAGTTCTTC. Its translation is CASTSDSYNEQFF.

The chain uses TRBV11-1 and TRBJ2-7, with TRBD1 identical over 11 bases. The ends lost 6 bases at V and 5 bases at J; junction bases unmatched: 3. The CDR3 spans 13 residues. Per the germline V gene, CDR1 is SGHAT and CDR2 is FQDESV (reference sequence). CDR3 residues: CASRQDRGHEQYF. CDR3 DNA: TGTGCCAGCAGACAGGACAGGGGGCACGAGCAGTACTTC.